Below are 32 T cell receptor beta chains sequenced from a single sample in a study of regulatory T cells in long-lasting Graves disease. The authors built TCR beta libraries using iRepertoire HTBI primers and Arm-PCR of CDR3 regions. MiXCR, applied by TCRdb to the multiplex PCR reads, yields one record per CDR3 protein. The data show hundreds of thousands of distinct CDR3 sequences, around 15% seen once. This sample's time point: newly diagnosed GD, antithyroid drugs for less than 3 months. Construction of the TCR library relied on RNA isolated from PBMCs. Sample: peripheral blood mononuclear cells (PBMCs), taken at new diagnosis, from a patient treated with antithyroid drugs. These receptors all come from a female donor with Graves disease.

This clonotype was counted ten times or more. This sequence joins TRBV11-2 and TRBJ1-5; D is ambiguous. The length of the CDR3 is 13 residues. Germline loops: CDR1 SGHAT, CDR2 FQNNGV. V lost 3 bases to trimming and J lost 5 bases, with 8 bases between them. CDR3 sequence (DNA): TGTGCCAGCAGCTTTGACGAGGATCAGCCCCAGCATTTT. Residues: CASSFDEDQPQHF.

This clonotype occurred many times. The rearrangement links TRBV10-3 to TRBJ2-2; D may match TRBD1 or TRBD2 (5 bases each). V was cut by 10 bases and J by 3 bases, with 15 bases left in between. This CDR3 is 14 amino acids long. CDR1 and CDR2 (germline): ENHRY, SYGVKD. CDR3 in amino acids: CATLGDRDTGELFF. The DNA for the CDR3 is TGTGCCACCTTGGGGGACCGAGACACCGGGGAGCTGTTTTTT.

V and J are TRBV4-1 and TRBJ1-2; D might be TRBD1 (6 bases). The germline CDR1 and CDR2 sequences are MGHRA and YSYEKL. The CDR3 extends over 15 amino acids. The V gene lost 5 bases and the J gene lost 6 bases, with 19 bases spanning the gap. CDR3 sequence reads: CASSTPGRQDHGYTF. The CDR3 bases are TGCGCCAGCAGCACGCCGGGGAGACAGGATCATGGCTACACCTTC.

This clonotype was detected ten times or more. The chain carries TRBV30 and TRBJ2-7; possibly TRBD1 or TRBD2 for D (5 bases each). The CDR3 has 12 amino acids. Germline V CDR1 and CDR2: GTSNPN, SVGIG (reference sequence). The V gene lost 2 bases and the J gene lost 3 bases, with 8 bases spanning the gap. The DNA for the CDR3 is TGTGCCTGGAGTTGGGACGTCTACGAGCAGTACTTC. It is translated as CAWSWDVYEQYF.

In nucleotides, the CDR3 is TGTGCCACCAGCAGTCCAGGGGAAGCTTTCTTT. Protein product: CATSSPGEAFF. The chain links TRBV15 to TRBJ1-1; possible D gene TRBD1, 5 bases. Germline values: CDR1 LNHNV, CDR2 YYDKDF (reference sequence). V lost 3 bases to trimming and J lost 8 bases, with 7 bases between them. The CDR3 has 11 amino acids.

The chain has TRBV29-1 and TRBJ1-1; 9 bases match TRBD1. Germline V gene sequence: CDR1 SQVTM, CDR2 ANQGSEA. There are 12 residues in the CDR3. The junction had 3 bases not matched to a gene; V was cut back by 5 bases and J by 5 bases. CDR3: CSVRQGVTEAFF. CDR3 nucleotides: TGCAGCGTTCGACAGGGGGTAACTGAAGCTTTCTTT.

This clonotype turned up a few times. The chain recombines TRBV5-1 with TRBJ2-1; D gene unclear. Germline V gene sequence: CDR1 SGHRS, CDR2 YFSETQ. The CDR3 has 13 residues. V lost 3 bases and J lost 6, with 10 bases in between. The CDR3 DNA reads as TGCGCCAGCAGCTCCCTAGGTAGCAATGAGCAGTTCTTC. As protein: CASSSLGSNEQFF.

This clonotype was picked up many times. The chain couples TRBV20-1 to TRBJ1-2; possibly TRBD1 for D (5 bases). The germline V gene has CDR1 DFQATT and CDR2 SNEGSKA (reference sequence). This CDR3 has 13 residues. The germline V and J ends were trimmed by 4 bases and 7 bases, with 16 bases remaining between them. CDR3 in amino acids: CSATTSADSGYTF. CDR3 coding DNA: TGCAGTGCTACCACGTCAGCTGACAGTGGCTACACCTTC.

Concerning this clonotype itself: It is likely a read error: a sequence one base away is far more abundant. This rearrangement joins TRBV13 to TRBJ2-5; no definite D call. The CDR3 contains 16 residues. Germline-derived CDR1 and CDR2 are PRHDT and FYEKMQ (reference sequence). V lost 1 base, J lost 11 bases, and 23 bases lay in between. CDR3 sequence reads: CASSLVGFRVYNEQYF. The CDR3 DNA is TGTGCCAGCAGCTTAGTAGGTTTCCGGGTGTACAATGAGCAGTACTTC.

This clonotype was counted at least ten times. This chain joins TRBV7-2 and TRBJ2-6; D call uncertain. CDR1 SGHTA and CDR2 FQGNSA come from the germline V gene. Trimming stripped 1 base from V and 0 bases from J, with 1 base between. The CDR3 runs to 14 residues. The CDR3 is CASSLDSGANVLTF. CDR3 sequence (DNA): TGTGCCAGCAGCTTAGACTCTGGGGCCAACGTCCTGACTTTC.

This chain uses TRBV20-1 with TRBJ2-2; D is possibly TRBD1 (6 bases). This CDR3 contains 13 residues. Trimming removed 2 bases from V and 5 bases from J, with 9 bases in between. Germline values: CDR1 DFQATT, CDR2 SNEGSKA (reference sequence). The CDR3: CSARRGLTGELFF. The CDR3 DNA reads TGCAGTGCTAGAAGGGGGTTAACCGGGGAGCTGTTTTTT.

This clonotype was picked up many times. The chain combines TRBV5-1 with TRBJ2-3, with 8 bases aligning to TRBD1. The CDR3 is made up of 16 amino acids. The V and J ends lost 0 bases and 4 bases, in that order; junction bases with no gene match: 7. Germline V gene lookup returns CDR1 SGHRS and CDR2 YFSETQ. The CDR3 is CASSLAAGGLADTQYF. CDR3 coding DNA: TGCGCCAGCAGCTTGGCAGCAGGGGGCCTCGCAGATACGCAGTATTTT.

This clonotype was picked up a small number of times. V and J are TRBV2 and TRBJ2-5; TRBD1 matches at 8 bases. CDR3 length: 14 amino acids. J was trimmed by 9 bases and V by 1 base; bases with no gene match: 7. Per the germline V gene, CDR1 is SNHLY and CDR2 is FYNNEI. The CDR3 spells CASSEGGRGRPQYF. In nucleotides, the CDR3 is TGTGCCAGCAGTGAAGGGGGCAGGGGGCGACCCCAGTACTTC.

This clonotype was seen at least ten times. The chain links TRBV30 to TRBJ2-5; 10 positions agree with TRBD2. The length of the CDR3 is 14 residues. Germline trimming cut 0 bases from V and 3 bases from J; bases unmatched to any gene: 1. CDR1 and CDR2 from the germline V gene are GTSNPN and SVGIG (reference sequence). CDR3 protein: CAWSVGLAEETQYF. In nucleotides, the CDR3 is TGTGCCTGGAGTGTAGGACTAGCGGAAGAGACCCAGTACTTC. Supplemented by reference TRBV30 and TRBJ2-5, the full variable domain reads SQTIHQWPATLVQPVGSPLSLECTVEGTSNPNLYWYRQAAGRGLQLLFYSVGIGQISSEVPQNLSASRPQDRQFILSSKKLLLSDSGFYLCAWSVGLAEETQYFGPGTRLLVL.

This clonotype was seen many times. The chain is built from TRBV3-1 and TRBJ1-4; D is unresolved. This CDR3 spans 15 amino acids. V lost 0 bases and J 7 bases, leaving 12 bases between the germline ends. Germline V gene data show CDR1 as LGHDT and CDR2 as YNNKEL (reference sequence). The CDR3: CASSQDGNNGEKLFF. The CDR3 DNA reads as TGTGCCAGCAGCCAAGACGGCAATAATGGTGAAAAACTGTTTTTT.

This clonotype was seen many times. The CDR3 sequence: CASSLSGYGYTF. CDR3 bases: TGTGCCAGCAGTTTATCGGGATATGGCTACACCTTC. V usage is TRBV27 and J usage is TRBJ1-2, with D uncertain. V dropped 0 bases and J dropped 5 bases, with 4 bases sitting between them. Germline CDR1 MNHEY, CDR2 SMNVEV (reference sequence). The CDR3 has 12 amino acids.

CDR3 region: CASSPLDSRQPQHF. CDR3 nucleotide sequence: TGTGCCAGCAGCCCGCTAGACAGCCGTCAGCCCCAGCATTTT. The chain has TRBV7-9 and TRBJ1-5; possibly TRBD1 for D (5 bases). With 5 bases removed from V and 6 bases from J, the gap between germline ends came to 14 bases. The CDR3 runs to 14 residues. Germline V gene data show CDR1 as SEHNR and CDR2 as FQNEAQ (reference sequence).

This clonotype has a count of ten or more. V is TRBV15 and J is TRBJ2-7; a weak D match, TRBD2 (6 bases). Germline-derived CDR1 and CDR2 are LNHNV and YYDKDF (reference sequence). Trimming left V 0 bases short and J 4 bases short, with 10 bases between. This CDR3 comprises 14 residues. CDR3: CATSRDLGGYEQYF. The CDR3 coding sequence is TGTGCCACCAGCAGAGATCTCGGGGGATACGAGCAGTACTTC.

The chain joins TRBV29-1 to TRBJ1-2, with D perhaps matching TRBD1 (6 bases). Trimming cost V 6 bases and J 1 base, with 12 bases left between them. CDR1 is SQVTM and CDR2 is ANQGSEA in the germline V gene. This CDR3 spans 13 amino acids. The CDR3 bases are TGCAGCGTCCTCGGACAGCTTAACTATGGCTACACCTTC. Amino acids: CSVLGQLNYGYTF.

The rearrangement links TRBV29-1 to TRBJ2-1; 11 bases align to TRBD2. CDR1 and CDR2 from the germline V gene are SQVTM and ANQGSEA. Germline trimming cut 3 bases from V and 7 bases from J; bases unmatched to any gene: 5. The CDR3 extends over 14 amino acids. The CDR3 nucleotides read TGCAGCGTTGAGGGTAGCGGGAGGGGTAATGAGCAGTTCTTC. Translating it yields CSVEGSGRGNEQFF.

This sequence joins TRBV7-9 and TRBJ1-2; D gene uncertain. Trimming pared 1 base from V and 8 bases from J, leaving 11 bases between. The germline CDR1 and CDR2 sequences are SEHNR and FQNEAQ (reference sequence). The CDR3 extends over 13 amino acids. The CDR3 DNA is TGTGCCAGCAGCTTAGTAGCGGAGGGAGGCTACACCTTC. It encodes CASSLVAEGGYTF. Combining the CDR3 with reference TRBV7-9 and TRBJ1-2 gives the whole variable domain DTGVSQNPRHKITKRGQNVTFRCDPISEHNRLYWYRQTLGQGPEFLTYFQNEAQLEKSRLLSDRFSAERPKGSFSTLEIQRTEQGDSAMYLCASSLVAEGGYTFGSGTRLTVV.

This clonotype was seen at least ten times. J is TRBJ2-1 and V is TRBV7-9; TRBD2 matches 12 bases. This CDR3 has 15 residues. The V gene's germline CDR1 is SEHNR and CDR2 FQNEAQ (reference sequence). V was pared by 5 bases and J by 8 bases, with 7 bases of the junction left unmatched. CDR3 loop: CASSPLAGGVDEQFF. The CDR3, as DNA: TGTGCCAGCAGCCCTCTAGCGGGAGGGGTGGATGAGCAGTTCTTC. Together with reference TRBV7-9 and TRBJ2-1, the CDR3 gives the full variable domain: DTGVSQNPRHKITKRGQNVTFRCDPISEHNRLYWYRQTLGQGPEFLTYFQNEAQLEKSRLLSDRFSAERPKGSFSTLEIQRTEQGDSAMYLCASSPLAGGVDEQFFGPGTRLTVL.

This clonotype was seen repeatedly, ten times or more. The chain is built from TRBV9 and TRBJ1-2, with a tentative D call TRBD1 (6 bases). CDR1 is SGDLS and CDR2 is YYNGEE in the germline V gene. V was pared by 4 bases and J by 0 bases, with 25 bases between. CDR3 length: 19 residues. CDR3 amino acids: CASSPGDTTQGKANYGYTF. The CDR3 DNA follows: TGTGCCAGCAGCCCCGGGGATACCACACAGGGAAAGGCTAACTATGGCTACACCTTC.

This clonotype came up many times. V gene TRBV7-9 combines with J gene TRBJ2-5; 11 bases are a match to TRBD1. Germline values: CDR1 SEHNR, CDR2 FQNEAQ (reference sequence). The J segment lost 3 bases and the V segment lost 5 bases, leaving 8 bases of the junction unmatched. The CDR3 has 16 amino acids. CDR3 nucleotide sequence: TGTGCCAGCAGCGGTGGGACAGGGGGTTTTGAAGAGACCCAGTACTTC. Amino acids: CASSGGTGGFEETQYF.

This clonotype was recorded many times. This chain connects TRBV7-9 to TRBJ1-2, with a possible D match to TRBD1 (5 bases). V lost 8 bases and J lost 6, with 16 bases in between. The length of the CDR3 is 13 residues. Germline CDR1 reads SEHNR; CDR2 reads FQNEAQ (reference sequence). CDR3: CASGPAGEHGYTF. CDR3 coding DNA: TGTGCCAGCGGCCCGGCGGGGGAGCATGGCTACACCTTC. Based on the CDR3 plus reference TRBV7-9 and TRBJ1-2, the full variable domain is DTGVSQNPRHKITKRGQNVTFRCDPISEHNRLYWYRQTLGQGPEFLTYFQNEAQLEKSRLLSDRFSAERPKGSFSTLEIQRTEQGDSAMYLCASGPAGEHGYTFGSGTRLTVV.

A few counts support this clonotype. The chain uses TRBV5-1 and TRBJ1-1; D is unclear. V lost 4 bases, J lost 0 bases, and 13 bases lay in between. The CDR3 sequence is 15 residues long. The germline V gene encodes CDR1 SGHRS and CDR2 YFSETQ. CDR3 sequence reads: CASSLSAGMNTEAFF. The CDR3 DNA sequence: TGCGCCAGCAGCCTCTCGGCAGGAATGAACACTGAAGCTTTCTTT. Complete variable domain (other parts from reference TRBV5-1 and TRBJ1-1): KAGVTQTPRYLIKTRGQQVTLSCSPISGHRSVSWYQQTPGQGLQFLFEYFSETQRNKGNFPGRFSGRQFSNSRSEMNVSTLELGDSALYLCASSLSAGMNTEAFFGQGTRLTVV.

This clonotype has more than one count but fewer than ten. An end of the junction differs from the germline gene, which may be a read error. The chain recombines TRBV12-5 with TRBJ1-4; maybe TRBD1 (5 bases). The CDR3 sequence is 16 residues long. Germline values: CDR1 LGHNT, CDR2 FRNRAP. CDR3 amino acids: CASGLFRGVTNEKLSF. The CDR3 bases are TGTGCTAGTGGTTTGTTCCGAGGGGTGACTAATGAAAAACTGTCTTTT.

Many counts were recorded for this clonotype. One end of the junction fails to match germline, which may point to a read error. The J gene is TRBJ1-2, the V gene TRBV20-1, with TRBD1 identical over 9 bases. The V gene's germline CDR1 is DFQATT and CDR2 SNEGSKA (reference sequence). The CDR3 covers 11 residues. The CDR3 bases are TGCAGTGCTAGACCCGGGACAGGGACCTACTTC. It codes for CSARPGTGTYF.

This clonotype came up many times. The J gene is TRBJ1-5, the V gene TRBV4-1; D gene uncertain. Germline V gene lookup returns CDR1 MGHRA and CDR2 YSYEKL. This CDR3 is 15 amino acids long. V was trimmed by 3 bases and J by 0 bases, leaving 9 bases between them. CDR3 bases: TGCGCCAGCAGCCATCGGACCGATAGCAATCAGCCCCAGCATTTT. Encoded protein: CASSHRTDSNQPQHF.

There are many counts of this clonotype. V is TRBV3-1 and J is TRBJ1-5; TRBD1 aligns across 10 bases. This CDR3 spans 16 amino acids. CDR1 and CDR2 (germline): LGHDT, YNNKEL (reference sequence). V lost 4 bases, J lost 8 bases, and 11 bases stayed unmatched. In DNA form, the CDR3 reads TGTGCCAGCAGCCCAATGGGACAGGGGATAGGCGAGCCCCAGCATTTT. Its protein product is CASSPMGQGIGEPQHF.

The DNA of the CDR3 is TGTGCTAGTGGTTCAGGAGAGGGTTACGAGCAGTACTTC. This encodes CASGSGEGYEQYF. The J gene is TRBJ2-7, the V gene TRBV12-5, with a weak D call TRBD2 (5 bases). CDR1 and CDR2 (germline): LGHNT, FRNRAP. The CDR3 spans 13 residues. Deletions cut 4 bases from V and 4 bases from J, with 11 bases between.

This sequence joins TRBV19 and TRBJ1-4; D gene uncertain. The CDR3 sequence is 15 residues long. From germline, CDR1 is LNHDA and CDR2 SQIVND (reference sequence). Trimming took 4 bases from V and 8 from J, leaving 17 bases between them. Here the CDR3 reads CASSRGPPLGEKLFF. The DNA for the CDR3 is TGTGCCAGTAGTAGAGGACCACCTCTCGGGGAAAAACTGTTTTTT.